These 9 T cell receptor beta chains were sequenced from one sample in a study of blood T cell repertoires in COVID-19. TCRdb's table, derived via immunoSEQ multiplex PCR, lists solely in-frame clones and lacks some. The sample shows about 200,000 clones, 80% to 90% of them seen only once. The specimen sequenced was peripheral blood. Receptors originate from a woman aged 70-85 years with active or convalescent COVID-19.

The chain couples TRBV5-1 to TRBJ2-1; TRBD1 aligns across 9 bases. There are 17 residues in the CDR3. Germline values: CDR1 SGHRS, CDR2 YFSETQ. The ends lost 0 bases at V and 1 base at J; junction bases unmatched: 5. The CDR3 loop reads CASSLDRGPGSYNEQFF. The CDR3 region has the DNA TGCGCCAGCAGCTTGGACAGGGGGCCTGGGTCCTACAATGAGCAGTTCTTC. Full variable domain (rest looked up from reference TRBV5-1 and TRBJ2-1): KAGVTQTPRYLIKTRGQQVTLSCSPISGHRSVSWYQQTPGQGLQFLFEYFSETQRNKGNFPGRFSGRQFSNSRSEMNVSTLELGDSALYLCASSLDRGPGSYNEQFFGPGTRLTVL.

This clone was seen just once. The rearrangement links TRBV10-1 to TRBJ2-1, with D possibly being TRBD2 (5 bases). With 4 bases removed from V and 0 bases from J, the gap between germline ends came to 10 bases. The CDR3 spans 15 residues. Per the germline V gene, CDR1 is WNHNN and CDR2 is SYGVQD (reference sequence). The CDR3 DNA reads TGCGCCAGCAGTGGGAGGTTGAGCTCCTACAATGAGCAGTTCTTC. It encodes CASSGRLSSYNEQFF.

V and J are TRBV7-8 and TRBJ2-5; the match to TRBD1 covers 9 bases. The CDR3 sequence is 16 residues long. Germline CDR1 and CDR2: SGHVS and FQNEAQ. Germline trimming cut 2 bases from V and 5 bases from J; bases unmatched to any gene: 9. The DNA for the CDR3 is TGTGCCAGCAGCTTAACAAACAGGGGGCGCCTTGAGACCCAGTACTTC. It translates to CASSLTNRGRLETQYF.

The V and J genes are TRBV7-3 and TRBJ2-1; 8 bases map to TRBD2. Germline values: CDR1 SGHTA, CDR2 FQGTGA. The CDR3 runs to 17 residues. Trimming removed 0 bases from V and 4 bases from J; junction bases left unmatched: 8. The DNA of the CDR3 is TGTGCCAGCAGCTTAACGTCGGCGGGAGGACCATACAATGAGCAGTTCTTC. Translating gives CASSLTSAGGPYNEQFF.

The chain combines TRBV19 with TRBJ2-7; 8 nucleotides match TRBD1. With 3 bases clipped from V and 2 bases from J, the junction kept 12 bases outside the gene matches. The CDR3 length is 17 residues. Per germline, CDR1 LNHDA and CDR2 SQIVND (reference sequence). For the CDR3, the DNA is TGTGCCAGTAGTATGGAATGGGGCAGGGGGCCAGCCTACGAGCAGTACTTC. This sequence encodes CASSMEWGRGPAYEQYF.

The chain employs TRBV7-9 and TRBJ2-7, with 7 bases fitting TRBD1. Germline V lookup: CDR1 SEHNR, CDR2 FQNEAQ (reference sequence). There are 13 residues in the CDR3. Unmatched junction bases numbered 5, after V lost 8 bases and J lost 1 base. The CDR3 protein is CASRKGASYEQYF. CDR3 in DNA: TGTGCCAGCCGTAAGGGGGCGTCCTACGAGCAGTACTTC.

The sample holds one count of this clone. This chain links TRBV2 with TRBJ2-7; D is possibly TRBD2 (7 bases). V was pared by 4 bases and J by 3 bases, with 13 bases between. The CDR3 consists of 14 residues. The germline CDR1 and CDR2 sequences are SNHLY and FYNNEI. The CDR3 protein is CASSGAGANYEQYF. CDR3 DNA: TGTGCCAGCAGTGGGGCGGGGGCCAACTACGAGCAGTACTTC.

The genes are TRBV3-1 (or the pseudogene TRBV3-2) and TRBJ1-3; 7 nucleotides agree with TRBD1. There are 15 residues in the CDR3. Unmatched junction bases numbered 3, after V lost 4 bases and J lost 0 bases. Germline-derived CDR1 and CDR2 are LGHDT and YNNKEL (reference sequence). CDR3 protein: CASSPRQGSGNTIYF. As DNA, the CDR3 is TGTGCCAGCAGCCCGCGACAGGGCTCTGGAAACACCATATATTTT.

V is TRBV7-2 and J is TRBJ2-7; D uncertain. This CDR3 is built from 14 residues. Per germline, CDR1 SGHTA and CDR2 FQGNSA. Trimming cost V 2 bases and J 4 bases, with 12 bases left between them. The CDR3 DNA sequence: TGTGCCAGCAGCTTATATAGATCCAATTACGAGCAGTACTTC. Residues: CASSLYRSNYEQYF.